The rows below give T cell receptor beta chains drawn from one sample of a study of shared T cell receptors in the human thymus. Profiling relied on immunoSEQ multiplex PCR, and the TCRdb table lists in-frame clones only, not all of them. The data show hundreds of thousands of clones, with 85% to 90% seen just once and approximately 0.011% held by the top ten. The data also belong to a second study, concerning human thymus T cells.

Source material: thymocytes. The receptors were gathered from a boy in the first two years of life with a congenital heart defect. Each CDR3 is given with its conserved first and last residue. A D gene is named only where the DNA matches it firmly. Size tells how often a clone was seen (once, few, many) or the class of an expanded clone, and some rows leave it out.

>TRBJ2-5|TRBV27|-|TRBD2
TGTGCCAGCAGTTACGGGACTAGTGGCGAGACCCAGTACTTC
CASSYGTSGETQYF
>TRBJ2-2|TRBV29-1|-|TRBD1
TGCAGCGTTGAAGACCGACAGGGGCCAGTGGAGCTGTTTTTT
CSVEDRQGPVELFF
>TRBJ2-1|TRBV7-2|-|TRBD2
TGTGCCAGCAGCTTAGGTGGCCGGGAGGGCCAGTCGGTTCACAATGAGCAGTTCTTC
CASSLGGREGQSVHNEQFF
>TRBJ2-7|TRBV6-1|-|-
TGTGCCAGCAGTGAAGCGCTTCGGGACGAGCAGTACTTC
CASSEALRDEQYF
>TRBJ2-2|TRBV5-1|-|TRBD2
TGCGCCAGCAGCTGGGGGGGACTAGCGGGAGGCCAACCTGGGACCGGGGAGCTGTTTTTT
CASSWGGLAGGQPGTGELFF
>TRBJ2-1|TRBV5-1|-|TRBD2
TGCGCCAGCAGAGCACCCCCGGGGACTAGGGGGGACTACAATGAGCAGTTCTTC
CASRAPPGTRGDYNEQFF
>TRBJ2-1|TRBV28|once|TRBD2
TGTGCCAGCAGCTCCAGGGGACTAGCGGGACACAATGAGCAGTTCTTC
CASSSRGLAGHNEQFF
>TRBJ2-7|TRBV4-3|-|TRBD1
TGCGCCAGCAGCCACAAATCCACCGGGACAGACCTTAAGTACTTC
CASSHKSTGTDLKYF
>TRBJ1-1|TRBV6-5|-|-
TGTGCCAGCAGTTACCCGACGGGGGGAGGGAACACTGAAGCTTTCTTT
CASSYPTGGGNTEAFF
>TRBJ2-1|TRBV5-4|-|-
TGTGCCAGCAGCTTGGGGAAAACGGGAGAGGAAGGATCCTACAATGAGCAGTTCTTC
CASSLGKTGEEGSYNEQFF
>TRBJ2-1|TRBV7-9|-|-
TGTGCCAGCAGCCGTCCCGGACTGGCAGAAAAAGTCGATGAGCAGTTCTTC
CASSRPGLAEKVDEQFF
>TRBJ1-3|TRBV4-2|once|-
TGTGCCAGCAGCCAACGGCGGGGCCTGAGCTCTGGAAACACCATATATTTT
CASSQRRGLSSGNTIYF
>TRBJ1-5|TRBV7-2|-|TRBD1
TGTGCCAGCAGCCCCGGCCCCGGGACAGGGTACAATCAGCCCCAGCATTTT
CASSPGPGTGYNQPQHF
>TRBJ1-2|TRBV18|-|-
TGTGCCAGCTCACCTGGTCAGGGTGGCTGGTATGGCTACACCTTC
CASSPGQGGWYGYTF
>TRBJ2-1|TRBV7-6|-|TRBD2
TGTGCCAGCAGCCCCCGGACTAGCGGGAGGGGGGAGCAGTTCTTC
CASSPRTSGRGEQFF
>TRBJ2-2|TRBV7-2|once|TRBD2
TGTGCCAGCAGCTCACTAGCGGGGAGGGGCGGGGAGCTGTTTTTT
CASSSLAGRGGELFF
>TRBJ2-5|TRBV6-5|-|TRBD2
TGTGCCAGCAGTTCCTTAACTAGCGTCCAAGAGACCCAGTACTTC
CASSSLTSVQETQYF
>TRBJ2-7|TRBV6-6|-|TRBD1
TGTGCCAGCAGTTACTCGAGGGGGCTGGGGACGGGAGAGCAGTACTTC
CASSYSRGLGTGEQYF
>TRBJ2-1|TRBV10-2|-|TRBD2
TGCGCCAGCAGTGAGTATACTAGCGGGATCTACAATGAGCAGTTCTTC
CASSEYTSGIYNEQFF
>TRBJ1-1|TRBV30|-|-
TGTGCCTGGAGTGTCGAGTGGGCTTTGAACACTGAAGCTTTCTTT
CAWSVEWALNTEAFF
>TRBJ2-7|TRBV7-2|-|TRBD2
TGTGCCAGCAGCCCCGCCGGGACTAGCGGGACCCCGAGACAGGAGCAGTACTTC
CASSPAGTSGTPRQEQYF
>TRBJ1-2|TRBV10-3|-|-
TGTGCCATCAGTGACCCCAACCCGGACACTTTTAACTATGGCTACACCTTC
CAISDPNPDTFNYGYTF
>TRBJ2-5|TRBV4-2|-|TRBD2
TGTGCCAGCAGCGACCGGGACTACCAAATCGAGACCCAGTACTTC
CASSDRDYQIETQYF
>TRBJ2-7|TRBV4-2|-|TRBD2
TGTGCCAGCAGCCAAGACGAATGGACTAGCGGGAGAAACCACTACGAGCAGTACTTC
CASSQDEWTSGRNHYEQYF
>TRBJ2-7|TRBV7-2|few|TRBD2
TGTGCCAGCAGCCCCGCAAGAGCGGGAGGTGACTACGAGCAGTACTTC
CASSPARAGGDYEQYF
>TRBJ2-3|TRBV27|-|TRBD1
TGTGCCAGCAAAACGGGGACAGGAATCGCAGATACGCAGTATTTT
CASKTGTGIADTQYF
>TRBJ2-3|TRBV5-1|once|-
TGCGCCAGCAGCCCCCCCCAGGCCACAGATACGCAGTATTTT
CASSPPQATDTQYF
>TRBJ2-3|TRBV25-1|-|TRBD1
TGTGCCAGCAGTTCCCGGGACAGGGCCCCAGATACGCAGTATTTT
CASSSRDRAPDTQYF
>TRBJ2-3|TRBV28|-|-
TGTGCCAGCAGTTTAGGAGGGGGCAACACAGATACGCAGTATTTT
CASSLGGGNTDTQYF
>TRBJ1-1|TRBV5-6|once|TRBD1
TGTGCCAGCAGCTGGGGACAGAACGCTAACACTGAAGCTTTCTTT
CASSWGQNANTEAFF